The entry that follows covers one TCR beta chain sequence. The antigen is undetermined. Using immunoSEQ multiplex PCR, the repertoire was profiled, and TCRdb retains in-frame clones only, with some absent. The sample yields 560,000 or so clones, 95% to 97% seen once. Terminally differentiated effector memory CD45RA+ cells were left out of the naive CD8 fraction, which was CD45RO-negative and positively selected for CCR7. The donors were adults (healthy and HIV-negative) with no recent acute infections or vaccinations. This CDR3 spans 14 amino acids. Germline loops: CDR1 MNHEY, CDR2 SMNVEV (reference sequence). V shed 6 bases and J 5 bases; nucleotides not matched to a gene: 7. The entry originates in a study of shared clonotypes between healthy human individuals. Overall study findings and caveats: Sampling covered nothing but blood. Tissue TCR repertoires likely differ from those found in blood. Non-shared clonotypes were found to have lower generation probabilities than the clonotypes that were shared by all four of the sorted-subset donors.

The TCR originated in a woman aged 25-40 years in good health. Sequenced sample: naive CD8+ T cells sorted from blood. The genes are TRBV27 and TRBJ2-7, with 10 nucleotides matching TRBD2. The DNA of the CDR3 is TGTGCCAGCAGCCAAGCGGGAGGGTTCAACGAGCAGTACTTC. Its translation is CASSQAGGFNEQYF.